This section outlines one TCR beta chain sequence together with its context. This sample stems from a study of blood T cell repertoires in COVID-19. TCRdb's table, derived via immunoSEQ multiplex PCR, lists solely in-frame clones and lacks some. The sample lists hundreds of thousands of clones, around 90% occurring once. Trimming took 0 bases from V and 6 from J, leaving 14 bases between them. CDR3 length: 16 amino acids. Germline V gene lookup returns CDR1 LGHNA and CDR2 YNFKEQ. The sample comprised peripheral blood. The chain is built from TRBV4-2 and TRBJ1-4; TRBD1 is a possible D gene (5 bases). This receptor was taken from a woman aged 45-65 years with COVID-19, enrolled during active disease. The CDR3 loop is CASSQDSGGLDEKLFF. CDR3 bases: TGTGCCAGCAGCCAAGATTCTGGGGGGTTGGATGAAAAACTGTTTTTT.